Following are 15 T cell receptor beta chains from one sample sequenced in a study of blood T cell repertoires in COVID-19. Some clones are missing from TCRdb's copy, which holds only in-frame ones; the method was immunoSEQ multiplex PCR. This sample has 350,000 to 550,000 clones, with roughly 87% found just once. What was sequenced was PBMCs or T cells enriched from blood (not recorded which). The receptors were gathered from a woman aged 18-30 years with acute COVID-19.

The chain uses TRBV11-2 and TRBJ2-1, with 9 positions matching TRBD2. Trimming at V came to 1 base and at J to 2 bases, leaving 9 bases not matched to a gene. Germline CDR1 and CDR2: SGHAT and FQNNGV. The CDR3 covers 18 residues. As DNA, the CDR3 is TGTGCCAGCAGCTTAGTTGGGCTAGCGGGATCCCCCTACAATGAGCAGTTCTTC. Its protein is CASSLVGLAGSPYNEQFF.

V is TRBV2 and J is TRBJ2-2; TRBD1 matches at 11 bases. The ends lost 7 bases at V and 3 bases at J; junction bases unmatched: 4. Germline V CDR1 and CDR2: SNHLY, FYNNEI. The CDR3 extends over 15 amino acids. The CDR3 loop is CASTRDRGDTGELFF. CDR3 nucleotide sequence: TGTGCCAGCACCCGGGACAGGGGGGACACCGGGGAGCTGTTTTTT.

The genes are TRBV5-1 and TRBJ2-5, with D tentatively TRBD1 (5 bases). CDR1 SGHRS and CDR2 YFSETQ come from the germline V gene. The CDR3 is 15 amino acids. Trimming removed 0 bases at V and 5 bases at J, with 14 bases between. The chain's CDR3 is CASSLGGASEETQYF. CDR3 nucleotide sequence: TGCGCCAGCAGCTTGGGTGGGGCTTCTGAGGAGACCCAGTACTTC.

This sequence joins TRBV6-6 and TRBJ1-1, with TRBD1 as a possible D gene (5 bases). Trimming pared 1 base from V and 5 bases from J, leaving 14 bases between. Per the germline V gene, CDR1 is MNHNY and CDR2 is SVGAGI (reference sequence). CDR3 length equals 15 residues. CDR3: CASSYFNAGNTEAFF. For the CDR3, the DNA is TGTGCCAGCAGTTACTTTAATGCAGGGAATACTGAAGCTTTCTTT.

The chain employs TRBV20-1 and TRBJ1-2; tentative D call: TRBD1 (6 bases). V was pared by 5 bases and J by 6 bases, with 10 bases between. There are 11 residues in the CDR3. Germline V gene lookup returns CDR1 DFQATT and CDR2 SNEGSKA (reference sequence). The CDR3 here is CSAWTDDGYTF. CDR3 sequence (DNA): TGCAGTGCTTGGACAGATGATGGCTACACCTTC.

The rearrangement joins TRBV19 to TRBJ2-5, with D possibly TRBD2 on 5 matching bases. The V and J ends lost 6 bases and 2 bases respectively, with 13 bases between them. The germline V gene encodes CDR1 LNHDA and CDR2 SQIVND (reference sequence). The CDR3 consists of 14 residues. In DNA, the CDR3 is TGTGCCAGTAGGGAGGACCCCGGTCAAGAGACCCAGTACTTC. Protein sequence: CASREDPGQETQYF.

The chain employs TRBV5-5 and TRBJ2-2, with D possibly TRBD1 on 5 matching bases. This CDR3 is built from 17 residues. Germline CDR1 SGHKS, CDR2 YYEKEE (reference sequence). The V end lost 5 bases, the J end lost 0 bases, and 17 bases lay between the germline ends. In nucleotides, the CDR3 is TGTGCCAGCAGTTTCCTTGAGACAGCCTCGAACACCGGGGAGCTGTTTTTT. The encoded protein is CASSFLETASNTGELFF. Combining the CDR3 with reference TRBV5-5 and TRBJ2-2 gives the whole variable domain DAGVTQSPTHLIKTRGQQVTLRCSPISGHKSVSWYQQVLGQGPQFIFQYYEKEERGRGNFPDRFSARQFPNYSSELNVNALLLGDSALYLCASSFLETASNTGELFFGEGSRLTVL.

V and J are TRBV5-1 and TRBJ1-3; D perhaps matches TRBD1 (6 bases). Trimming removed 4 bases at V and 0 bases at J, with 11 bases between. The CDR3 consists of 15 residues. The germline CDR1 and CDR2 sequences are SGHRS and YFSETQ. The CDR3 sequence: CASSMTGDSGNTIYF. The CDR3 region has the DNA TGCGCCAGCAGCATGACAGGCGACTCTGGAAACACCATATATTTT.

This chain uses TRBV5-4 with TRBJ2-7; D uncertain. The germline gives CDR1 SGHNT, CDR2 YYREEE (reference sequence). V lost 4 bases and J 6 bases, leaving 14 bases between the germline ends. The CDR3 is 13 amino acids. In nucleotides, the CDR3 is TGTGCCAGCAGCCCTCAGGTCCGCTCCGAGCAGTACTTC. It is translated as CASSPQVRSEQYF.

The chain uses TRBV28 and TRBJ1-2; 9 positions match TRBD1. The V and J ends lost 6 bases and 4 bases, in that order; junction bases with no gene match: 9. Germline V gene sequence: CDR1 MDHEN, CDR2 SYDVKM. The length of the CDR3 is 15 residues. CDR3 sequence: CASRLTGGGIYGYTF. In nucleotides, the CDR3 is TGTGCCAGCAGGCTCACAGGGGGCGGGATCTATGGCTACACCTTC.

The chain links TRBV7-9 to TRBJ1-6; D unresolved. Per the germline V gene, CDR1 is SEHNR and CDR2 is FQNEAQ (reference sequence). Trimming pared 4 bases from V and 9 bases from J, leaving 10 bases between. The CDR3 is 13 residues long. This chain's CDR3 is CASSSVVGSPLHF. The CDR3, as DNA: TGTGCCAGCAGCTCTGTGGTCGGTTCACCCCTCCACTTT.

This clone was seen once. In DNA, the CDR3 is TGTGCCTGGAAGAGCGGGAGTCCCTACGAGCAGTACTTC. Protein product: CAWKSGSPYEQYF. The chain is built from TRBV30 and TRBJ2-7, with 8 bases matching TRBD2. Germline trimming cut 4 bases from V and 2 bases from J; bases unmatched to any gene: 4. The germline V gene has CDR1 GTSNPN and CDR2 SVGIG (reference sequence). CDR3 length equals 13 residues.

V and J are TRBV4-3 and TRBJ2-7, with 7 bases matching TRBD1. This CDR3 has 14 amino acids. CDR1 and CDR2 (germline): LGHNA, YSLEER. With 4 bases clipped from V and 5 bases from J, the junction kept 8 bases outside the gene matches. CDR3 in DNA: TGCGCCAGCAGCCGAAATAGACAGGGTGACGAGCAGTACTTC. It encodes CASSRNRQGDEQYF.

CDR3 loop: CASSLGQLPVYEQYF. DNA for the CDR3: TGCGCCAGCAGCTTGGGACAGCTACCCGTCTACGAGCAGTACTTC. The gene calls are TRBV5-1 and TRBJ2-7; TRBD1 might be the D (5 bases). This CDR3 is built from 15 residues. The V end lost 0 bases, the J end lost 3 bases, and 13 bases lay between the germline ends. The germline V gene has CDR1 SGHRS and CDR2 YFSETQ. Based on the CDR3 plus reference TRBV5-1 and TRBJ2-7, the full variable domain is KAGVTQTPRYLIKTRGQQVTLSCSPISGHRSVSWYQQTPGQGLQFLFEYFSETQRNKGNFPGRFSGRQFSNSRSEMNVSTLELGDSALYLCASSLGQLPVYEQYFGPGTRLTVT.

The chain recombines TRBV7-2 with TRBJ1-2; 8 positions match TRBD1. Germline V gives CDR1 SGHTA, CDR2 FQGNSA. The CDR3 consists of 15 residues. The V segment lost 4 bases and the J segment 3 bases; nucleotides outside the gene matches: 7. Here the CDR3 DNA reads TGTGCCAGCAGCTCCCGGACAGGGACGGACTATGGCTACACCTTC. Its protein is CASSSRTGTDYGYTF.